The T cell receptor beta chain described here comes from a study of blood T cell repertoires in COVID-19. The CDR3 consists of 15 residues. Trimming removed 6 bases from V and 1 base from J, with 15 bases in between. Germline V CDR1 and CDR2: SEHNR, FQNEAQ (reference sequence). Participants were aged about 18 to 90 years, lived in over 20 US areas, and enrolled virtually. Cohort allocation depended upon clinical history that participants reported. Cohort 3 recovery required two negative PCRs, clearance, or symptom resolution. As processed by the authors: Cell counts per sample came from amplifying reference gene primers. Using immunoSEQ multiplex PCR, the repertoire was profiled, and TCRdb retains in-frame clones only, with some absent. The D gene and trimming were derived from the DNA, and the V and J assignments and clone size from that table. The sample includes over 130,000 clones, 60% to 80% seen only once; the top ten take roughly 2.9%.

This receptor was identified in a woman between 50 and 59 years old who had recovered from COVID-19. Sample: PBMCs or T cells enriched from blood (not recorded which). This sequence joins TRBV7-9 and TRBJ1-1, with a tentative D call TRBD1 (5 bases). CDR3 loop: CASSKFDSQNTEAFF. The CDR3 DNA reads as TGTGCCAGCAGTAAATTTGACAGCCAGAACACTGAAGCTTTCTTT.